The next 24 T cell receptor beta chains were all read from a single sample in a study of cytotoxic CD8 clonotypes in ibrutinib-treated CLL. TCRdb keeps only in-frame clones here, not all; method: immunoSEQ multiplex PCR. The table lists about 22,000 clones, about four fifths of them singletons. Source: PBMCs, taken before ibrutinib treatment. The receptors here all came from a human donor with chronic lymphocytic leukemia.

The genes are TRBV28 and TRBJ2-3, with D perhaps matching TRBD2 (7 bases). The CDR3 extends over 17 amino acids. Germline CDR1 reads MDHEN; CDR2 reads SYDVKM. V was cut by 1 base and J by 3 bases, with 17 bases left in between. In DNA form, the CDR3 reads TGTGCCAGCAGTTTATTTGGGGGGGCAGGGAATACAGATACGCAGTATTTT. It yields the protein CASSLFGGAGNTDTQYF. The full variable domain, rest sourced from reference TRBV28 and TRBJ2-3, is DVKVTQSSRYLVKRTGEKVFLECVQDMDHENMFWYRQDPGLGLRLIYFSYDVKMKEKGDIPEGYSVSREKKERFSLILESASTNQTSMYLCASSLFGGAGNTDTQYFGPGTRLTVL.

This chain uses TRBV5-1 with TRBJ2-3; TRBD2 aligns across 11 bases. Germline V gene data show CDR1 as SGHRS and CDR2 as YFSETQ. The ends lost 4 bases at V and 2 bases at J; junction bases unmatched: 9. This CDR3 has 17 residues. CDR3 in amino acids: CASSPRLAGRDTDTQYF. In DNA, the CDR3 is TGCGCCAGCAGCCCTAGACTAGCGGGAAGGGACACAGATACGCAGTATTTT.

This clone was observed a handful of times. V usage is TRBV10-3 and J usage is TRBJ1-5, with 8 bases that match TRBD1. With 5 bases clipped from V and 1 base from J, the junction kept 4 bases outside the gene matches. This CDR3 is 15 amino acids long. CDR1 ENHRY and CDR2 SYGVKD come from the germline V gene. The CDR3 DNA is TGTGCCATCAGTAACAGGGGGGCAAGCAATCAGCCCCAGCATTTT. Translated, it gives CAISNRGASNQPQHF.

This clone turned up a few times. The gene calls are TRBV11-3 and TRBJ1-5; D uncertain. V was trimmed by 3 bases and J by 16 bases, leaving 31 bases between them. The CDR3 loop spans 17 amino acids. Germline CDR1 is SGHNT and CDR2 is YENEEA. In DNA, the CDR3 is TGTGCCAGCAGCTTTCGACGGTGTCAGGCGGTTTGGTCGGGAGCACATTTT. Protein: CASSFRRCQAVWSGAHF.

The V call is TRBV30, the J call TRBJ1-4; no clear D. The ends were cut back, 7 bases at V and 3 bases at J, with 12 bases in the middle. The CDR3 length is 13 residues. Germline CDR1 and CDR2: GTSNPN and SVGIG (reference sequence). Here the CDR3 reads CAYPDGSNEKLFF. The CDR3 bases are TGTGCCTACCCGGACGGATCTAATGAAAAACTGTTTTTT. The entire variable domain, with the rest obtained from reference TRBV30 and TRBJ1-4, is as follows: SQTIHQWPATLVQPVGSPLSLECTVEGTSNPNLYWYRQAAGRGLQLLFYSVGIGQISSEVPQNLSASRPQDRQFILSSKKLLLSDSGFYLCAYPDGSNEKLFFGSGTQLSVL.

This chain uses TRBV10-1 with TRBJ2-3; D not resolved. The CDR3 sequence is 15 residues long. Germline loops: CDR1 WNHNN, CDR2 SYGVQD (reference sequence). The ends were cut back, 0 bases at V and 0 bases at J, with 7 bases in the middle. The CDR3 reads CASSESRASTDTQYF. In DNA, the CDR3 is TGCGCCAGCAGTGAGTCTCGCGCTAGCACAGATACGCAGTATTTT.

The J gene is TRBJ2-2, the V gene TRBV6-4; a weak D match, TRBD2 (6 bases). The V end was cut by 5 bases, the J end by 3 bases, with 16 bases between. The CDR3 contains 16 residues. The germline CDR1 and CDR2 sequences are MRHNA and SNTAGT. The CDR3 coding sequence is TGTGCCAGCAGTCCCCGGGGTAGCGGTGACACCGGGGAGCTGTTTTTT. Translated, it gives CASSPRGSGDTGELFF.

This sequence joins TRBV10-3 and TRBJ2-5; TRBD2 matches at 10 bases. V shed 3 bases, J shed 5 bases, and the junction held 6 bases outside the gene matches. Germline V gene sequence: CDR1 ENHRY, CDR2 SYGVKD. CDR3 size: 15 residues. CDR3 residues: CAISDLAGVGETQYF. CDR3 in DNA: TGTGCCATCAGTGATCTAGCGGGAGTGGGGGAGACCCAGTACTTC.

The V gene is TRBV29-1, the J gene TRBJ1-3, with D possibly matching TRBD1 (5 bases). The CDR3 runs 14 residues. The V end was cut by 6 bases, the J end by 0 bases, with 12 bases between. Germline CDR1 SQVTM, CDR2 ANQGSEA. DNA of the CDR3: TGCAGCGTGGCGGAACAGGTCTCTGGAAACACCATATATTTT. This sequence encodes CSVAEQVSGNTIYF.

The rearrangement links TRBV5-5 to TRBJ2-2; tentative D call: TRBD1 (6 bases). Between the trimmed V and J ends, which lost 4 bases and 5 bases, there was a span of 15 bases. Germline V gene data show CDR1 as SGHKS and CDR2 as YYEKEE (reference sequence). The length of the CDR3 is 15 residues. CDR3 region: CASSLGQRVTGELFF. The DNA of the CDR3 is TGTGCCAGCAGCCTCGGACAGAGGGTAACCGGGGAGCTGTTTTTT.

V is TRBV6-6 and J is TRBJ2-6, with D perhaps matching TRBD1 (5 bases). From germline, CDR1 is MNHNY and CDR2 SVGAGI (reference sequence). This CDR3 region has 15 residues. Trimming pared 6 bases from V and 4 bases from J, leaving 13 bases between. This chain's CDR3 is CASSEKGSGANVLTF. CDR3 DNA sequence: TGTGCCAGCAGCGAAAAGGGGTCCGGGGCCAACGTCCTGACTTTC.

A few counts support this clone. The sample has other DNA sequences that encode this CDR3 too. This chain connects TRBV28 to TRBJ1-2; D remains unclear. CDR1 MDHEN and CDR2 SYDVKM come from the germline V gene. V was shortened by 2 bases and J by 2 bases, with 6 bases between the two germline ends. CDR3 size: 13 residues. CDR3 region: CASSLTGNYGYTF. CDR3 coding DNA: TGTGCCAGCAGTTTAACGGGAAACTATGGCTACACCTTC.

The chain is built from TRBV30 and TRBJ1-2; D not certain. CDR3 length: 12 amino acids. CDR1 is GTSNPN and CDR2 is SVGIG in the germline V gene (reference sequence). V was trimmed by 3 bases and J by 5 bases, leaving 10 bases between them. CDR3 in amino acids: CAWRSSWYGYTF. CDR3 coding DNA: TGTGCCTGGAGGTCCAGTTGGTATGGCTACACCTTC.

This clone was observed a handful of times. The V call is TRBV19, the J call TRBJ2-2; 11 nucleotides match TRBD2. Germline V CDR1 and CDR2: LNHDA, SQIVND (reference sequence). The length of the CDR3 is 16 residues. The ends lost 8 bases at V and 4 bases at J; junction bases unmatched: 9. This CDR3 reads CASEGLAVRVTGELFF. CDR3 bases: TGTGCCAGTGAGGGACTAGCGGTGCGAGTCACCGGGGAGCTGTTTTTT.

The rearrangement uses TRBV28 and TRBJ2-3; 15 nucleotides line up with TRBD2. Per germline, CDR1 MDHEN and CDR2 SYDVKM. The length of the CDR3 is 20 residues. V lost 10 bases to trimming and J lost 0 bases; unmatched junction nucleotides: 17. CDR3 protein: CATGFPLGLAGGPSTDTQYF. The CDR3, as DNA: TGTGCCACCGGCTTCCCTCTCGGACTAGCGGGAGGGCCGAGCACAGATACGCAGTATTTT.

CDR3 bases: TGTGCCAGCAGCTTGGGGGCGGTAGGAGGCTACAATGAGCAGTTCTTC. This codes for CASSLGAVGGYNEQFF. The rearrangement links TRBV5-4 to TRBJ2-1, with a tentative D call TRBD2 (5 bases). The germline V gene has CDR1 SGHNT and CDR2 YYREEE (reference sequence). Deletions cut 0 bases from V and 3 bases from J, with 13 bases between. The CDR3 consists of 16 residues.

V and J are TRBV29-1 and TRBJ2-7, with D tentatively TRBD1 or TRBD2 (5 bases each). V lost 4 bases, J lost 4 bases, and 11 bases lay in between. The germline V gene encodes CDR1 SQVTM and CDR2 ANQGSEA. The CDR3 covers 12 residues. The DNA of the CDR3 is TGCAGCGTTGGCCGGGACGGGTACGAGCAGTACTTC. Its protein product is CSVGRDGYEQYF.

A single count supports this clone. This chain links TRBV28 with TRBJ2-7; the match to TRBD2 covers 9 bases. CDR3 length: 15 amino acids. In germline, CDR1 is MDHEN, CDR2 SYDVKM. V was pared by 3 bases and J by 4 bases, with 7 bases of the junction left unmatched. CDR3 bases: TGTGCCAGCAGTTTGTCTAGCGGGAAAATGTACGAGCAGTACTTC. Amino acids: CASSLSSGKMYEQYF.

The rearrangement joins TRBV7-9 to TRBJ2-4, with 7 nucleotides matching TRBD1. With V trimmed by 0 bases and J by 0 bases, 8 bases remained unmatched. Germline assignment: CDR1 SEHNR and CDR2 FQNEAQ (reference sequence). The CDR3 length is 18 residues. The CDR3 loop reads CASSLASNRGRAKNIQYF. The CDR3 bases are TGTGCCAGCAGCTTAGCGTCAAACAGGGGCCGAGCCAAAAACATTCAGTACTTC.

The rearrangement uses TRBV30 and TRBJ2-7, with D unresolved. Trimming took 2 bases from V and 6 from J, leaving 11 bases between them. The CDR3 consists of 12 residues. Germline V CDR1 and CDR2: GTSNPN, SVGIG (reference sequence). CDR3 coding DNA: TGTGCCTGGAGTCCTACTTTGGGCGAGCAGTACTTC. This encodes CAWSPTLGEQYF.

The chain couples TRBV28 to TRBJ1-5; TRBD1 matches at 8 bases. CDR3 length: 17 amino acids. The ends lost 6 bases at V and 1 base at J; junction bases unmatched: 11. Germline V gene lookup returns CDR1 MDHEN and CDR2 SYDVKM. CDR3 sequence: CASRQLTGVVSNQPQHF. CDR3 DNA sequence: TGTGCCAGCAGGCAGCTGACAGGGGTCGTAAGCAATCAGCCCCAGCATTTT.

The chain carries TRBV6-5 and TRBJ1-5; maybe TRBD1 (5 bases). Germline lookup yields CDR1 MNHEY and CDR2 SVGAGI. The CDR3 runs to 12 residues. The V and J ends lost 6 bases and 2 bases respectively, with 5 bases between them. The CDR3 loop is CASRGRNQPQHF. CDR3 DNA sequence: TGTGCCAGCAGGGGACGCAATCAGCCCCAGCATTTT.

The CDR3 coding sequence is TGTGCCAGCAGCTTCTTCTCAGATACGCAGTATTTT. Protein product: CASSFFSDTQYF. The chain employs TRBV7-2 and TRBJ2-3; D ambiguous. CDR3 length equals 12 residues. The germline CDR1 and CDR2 sequences are SGHTA and FQGNSA. V lost 3 bases to trimming and J lost 4 bases, with 5 bases between them. Complete variable domain (other parts from reference TRBV7-2 and TRBJ2-3): GAGVSQSPSNKVTEKGKDVELRCDPISGHTALYWYRQSLGQGLEFLIYFQGNSAPDKSGLPSDRFSAERTGGSVSTLTIQRTQQEDSAVYLCASSFFSDTQYFGPGTRLTVL.

The chain combines TRBV5-1 with TRBJ1-1; TRBD1 aligns across 9 bases. V lost 3 bases and J lost 2; bases outside the gene matches: 5. The germline V gene has CDR1 SGHRS and CDR2 YFSETQ. The CDR3 loop spans 15 amino acids. In DNA form, the CDR3 reads TGCGCCAGCAGCTGGGGACAGGGAGGAAACACTGAAGCTTTCTTT. It is translated as CASSWGQGGNTEAFF.